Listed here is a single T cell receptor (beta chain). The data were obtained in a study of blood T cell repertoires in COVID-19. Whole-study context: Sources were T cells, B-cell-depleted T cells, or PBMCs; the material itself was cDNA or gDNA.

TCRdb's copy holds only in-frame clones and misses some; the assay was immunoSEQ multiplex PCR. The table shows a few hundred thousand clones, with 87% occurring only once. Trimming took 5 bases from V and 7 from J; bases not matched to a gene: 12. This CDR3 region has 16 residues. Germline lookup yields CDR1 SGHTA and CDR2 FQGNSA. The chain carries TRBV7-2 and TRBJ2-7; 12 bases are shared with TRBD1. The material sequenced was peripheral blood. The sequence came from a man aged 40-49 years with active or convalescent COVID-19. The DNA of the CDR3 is TGTGCCAGCAGCGTTATGTTGGGACAGGGGGCCAGAGAGCAGTACTTC. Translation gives CASSVMLGQGAREQYF.